This T cell receptor beta chain stems from a study of response to subunit inactivated influenza vaccine. MiXCR, run by TCRdb on the RT-PCR reads, gives a single entry per CDR3 protein. This sample has about 570,000 distinct CDR3 sequences; approximately 10% occur once, and the top ten carry approximately 11%. Germline CDR1 and CDR2: SGHRS and YFSETQ. V lost 0 bases and J lost 11; bases outside the gene matches: 5. The CDR3 runs to 14 residues. This clonotype was recorded a few times. Another study also made use of these data, one on T cells expressing NK-cell markers. That report adds: Researchers built TCR beta cDNA using 5'RACE template switching with UMIs. In roughly six donors, dominant NKG2C+ clonotypes were roughly 1.0-8% of CD8+ T cells.

The rearrangement links TRBV5-1 to TRBJ1-6; TRBD1 agrees at 7 bases. The clonotype was recovered from a middle-aged man who received an inactivated influenza vaccine. This specimen was PBMCs from blood, taken on the day of vaccination. The CDR3 sequence: CASSLGAGGAPLHF. The CDR3 DNA follows: TGCGCCAGCAGCTTGGGTGCAGGGGGTGCACCCCTCCACTTT.